Below, 31 T cell receptor beta chains from the same sample are listed, as sequenced in a study of shared clonotypes between healthy human individuals. Method: immunoSEQ multiplex PCR; TCRdb's copy keeps in-frame clones and lacks some. In the table there are 2 million to 2.5 million clones, about 90% of which are singletons. Sequencing input: naive CD4+ T cells from PBMCs. The subset was: CD45RA+ positively selected. These receptors all come from a man younger than 35 in good health. Some clones in this sample may be carry-over from other donors' samples.

CDR3 amino acids: CASRLADTGELFF. In DNA form, the CDR3 reads TGCGCCAGCAGGCTAGCGGATACCGGGGAGCTGTTTTTT. The V call is TRBV5-1, the J call TRBJ2-2, with 7 positions matching TRBD2. After removal of 5 bases from V and 5 bases from J, the junction contained 3 bases not matched to a gene. Germline CDR1 is SGHRS and CDR2 is YFSETQ. The CDR3 loop spans 13 amino acids.

This clone was detected only a few times. The sample contains more than one DNA sequence encoding this CDR3. The CDR3 nucleotides read TGTGCCACCAGCGGTTACAATGAGCAGTTCTTC. Its protein is CATSGYNEQFF. The chain has TRBV15 and TRBJ2-1, with unresolved D. Trimming shortened V by 5 bases and J by 4 bases, and 3 bases separated the two germline ends. The CDR3 sequence is 11 residues long. The V gene's germline CDR1 is LNHNV and CDR2 YYDKDF (reference sequence).

This chain links TRBV30 with TRBJ1-5; 10 bases line up with TRBD1. From germline, CDR1 is GTSNPN and CDR2 SVGIG (reference sequence). The junction had 4 bases not matched to a gene; V was cut back by 0 bases and J by 2 bases. The length of the CDR3 is 16 residues. CDR3 amino acids: CAWSVIGTGGNQPQHF. As DNA, the CDR3 is TGTGCCTGGAGTGTGATCGGGACAGGGGGCAATCAGCCCCAGCATTTT.

Remarks on this clone: This sample also contains other DNA sequences that code for the same CDR3. This chain connects TRBV5-4 to TRBJ1-1; TRBD1 aligns across 8 bases. V gave up 3 bases and J gave up 1 base; unmatched junction bases: 5. Germline V gene lookup returns CDR1 SGHNT and CDR2 YYREEE (reference sequence). The CDR3 is 15 residues long. Written as DNA, the CDR3 is TGTGCCAGCAGCTCCCGACAGGGGCCGAACACTGAAGCTTTCTTT. Its protein product is CASSSRQGPNTEAFF.

The J gene is TRBJ2-5, the V gene TRBV12-5, with 12 bases identical to TRBD2. J lost 5 bases, V lost 0 bases, and 4 bases had no gene match. Germline V gene lookup returns CDR1 LGHNT and CDR2 FRNRAP. The CDR3 loop spans 16 amino acids. CDR3 in amino acids: CASGLVLAGGSETQYF. CDR3 DNA: TGTGCTAGTGGTTTGGTACTAGCGGGAGGTTCTGAGACCCAGTACTTC.

The chain links TRBV6-1 to TRBJ1-1; D not resolved. Germline V gene lookup returns CDR1 MNHNS and CDR2 SASEGT. CDR3 length: 14 amino acids. V lost 2 bases to trimming and J lost 11 bases, with 18 bases between them. In DNA form, the CDR3 reads TGTGCCAGCAGTGAAAATCGGAGTCGAGTTGGTGCTTTCTTT. It encodes CASSENRSRVGAFF.

This clone turned up a few times. The gene calls are TRBV6-1 and TRBJ1-2; D ambiguous. The CDR3 has 13 amino acids. V lost 3 bases to trimming and J lost 8 bases, with 13 bases between them. Germline lookup yields CDR1 MNHNS and CDR2 SASEGT. In DNA form, the CDR3 reads TGTGCCAGCAGTGACGGCCCCTCGAGGGGCTACACCTTC. It yields the protein CASSDGPSRGYTF.

The chain uses TRBV19 and TRBJ2-5; D unclear. Germline values: CDR1 LNHDA, CDR2 SQIVND (reference sequence). The V end was cut by 3 bases, the J end by 0 bases, with 14 bases between. This CDR3 comprises 16 residues. The CDR3 nucleotides are TGTGCCAGTAGTATCTCGGCTCGAGCGCACCAAGAGACCCAGTACTTC. It encodes CASSISARAHQETQYF. The full variable domain, in which reference TRBV19 and TRBJ2-5 provide the parts outside the CDR3, is DGGITQSPKYLFRKEGQNVTLSCEQNLNHDAMYWYRQDPGQGLRLIYYSQIVNDFQKGDIAEGYSVSREKKESFPLTVTSAQKNPTAFYLCASSISARAHQETQYFGPGTRLLVL.

CDR3 amino acids: CASSTRRDRVGEKLFF. The CDR3 DNA reads as TGTGCCAGCAGCACACGGCGGGACAGGGTTGGGGAAAAACTGTTTTTT. This chain links TRBV7-6 with TRBJ1-4, with 9 bases aligning to TRBD1. V lost 5 bases and J lost 8; bases outside the gene matches: 12. The CDR3 extends over 16 amino acids. The germline V gene encodes CDR1 SGHVS and CDR2 FNYEAQ.

The rearrangement links TRBV10-1 to TRBJ2-7, with 7 nucleotides matching TRBD2. There are 18 residues in the CDR3. Germline V gene data show CDR1 as WNHNN and CDR2 as SYGVQD (reference sequence). The V segment lost 10 bases and the J segment 0 bases; nucleotides outside the gene matches: 21. This chain's CDR3 is CATLGAYHRGGSSYEQYF. The CDR3 bases are TGCGCCACGCTAGGGGCTTATCATAGGGGAGGGAGCTCCTACGAGCAGTACTTC.

This chain joins TRBV28 and TRBJ1-2; the D is unclear. Trimming cost V 4 bases and J 4 bases, with 10 bases left between them. The length of the CDR3 is 13 residues. Germline values: CDR1 MDHEN, CDR2 SYDVKM. The CDR3 nucleotides are TGTGCCAGCAGTTCTGGACTCCGCTATGGCTACACCTTC. This encodes CASSSGLRYGYTF.

The genes are TRBV5-1 and TRBJ2-1, with 7 nucleotides matching TRBD2. Germline CDR1 is SGHRS and CDR2 is YFSETQ. CDR3 length equals 16 residues. Trimming took 1 base from V and 4 from J; bases not matched to a gene: 8. The DNA of the CDR3 is TGCGCCAGCAGCTTGCTGGGGGGAGGGCCTTACAATGAGCAGTTCTTC. Amino acid sequence: CASSLLGGGPYNEQFF.

In this sample, this clone turned up a few times. The sample carries other DNA sequences with the same CDR3. CDR3 in amino acids: CASSLTSGGYNEQFF. DNA of the CDR3: TGCGCCAGCAGCTTGACTAGCGGGGGATACAATGAGCAGTTCTTC. The chain is built from TRBV5-1 and TRBJ2-1; 11 nucleotides agree with TRBD2. The J segment lost 4 bases and the V segment lost 1 base, leaving 1 base of the junction unmatched. CDR3 size: 15 residues. From germline, CDR1 is SGHRS and CDR2 YFSETQ.

This sequence joins TRBV4-2 and TRBJ1-2; D possibly corresponds to TRBD1 (6 bases). CDR3 length equals 15 residues. The V gene lost 0 bases and the J gene lost 5 bases, with 13 bases spanning the gap. Germline V gene data show CDR1 as LGHNA and CDR2 as YNFKEQ. CDR3 in DNA: TGTGCCAGCAGCCAAGATACGGCGCAGGGGTATGGCTACACCTTC. It yields the protein CASSQDTAQGYGYTF.

The V gene is TRBV5-8, the J gene TRBJ2-7; 8 nucleotides line up with TRBD1. V was pared by 3 bases and J by 5 bases, with 10 bases of the junction left unmatched. The CDR3 runs to 15 residues. Germline assignment: CDR1 SGHTS and CDR2 YDEGEE. The CDR3 region has the DNA TGTGCCAGCAGCTCAGGGGGCCGCATCTACCACGAGCAGTACTTC. Amino acids: CASSSGGRIYHEQYF. Together with reference TRBV5-8 and TRBJ2-7, the CDR3 gives the full variable domain: EAGVTQSPTHLIKTRGQQATLRCSPISGHTSVYWYQQALGLGLQFLLWYDEGEERNRGNFPPRFSGRQFPNYSSELNVNALELEDSALYLCASSSGGRIYHEQYFGPGTRLTVT.

About this clone: The same CDR3 can be traced to other DNA sequences in this sample. CDR3 sequence: CASSLVQNTEAFF. CDR3 DNA: TGTGCCAGCAGCTTAGTGCAGAACACTGAAGCTTTCTTT. The rearrangement joins TRBV7-9 to TRBJ1-1, with D hard to call. V lost 1 base, J lost 1 base, and 4 bases lay in between. This CDR3 is built from 13 residues. CDR1 is SEHNR, CDR2 FQNEAQ, per germline (reference sequence).

This clone was observed once. This sequence joins TRBV30 and TRBJ1-2; perhaps TRBD1 as D (6 bases). Trimming took 1 base from V and 8 from J, leaving 14 bases between them. Germline CDR1 reads GTSNPN; CDR2 reads SVGIG (reference sequence). The CDR3 length is 13 residues. The CDR3 nucleotides are TGTGCCTGGAGTGAGATCCCAGGGGAAGGCTACACCTTC. It specifies CAWSEIPGEGYTF.

This clone was seen only once. The chain carries TRBV5-1 and TRBJ1-2; D is perhaps TRBD1 (6 bases). The germline V gene has CDR1 SGHRS and CDR2 YFSETQ. This CDR3 comprises 14 residues. The V end lost 2 bases, the J end lost 4 bases, and 12 bases lay between the germline ends. CDR3 loop: CASSFNRDFYGYTF. Here the CDR3 DNA reads TGCGCCAGCAGCTTTAACAGGGACTTCTATGGCTACACCTTC.

The gene calls are TRBV29-1 and TRBJ1-2; unclear D gene. Trimming left V 4 bases short and J 5 bases short, with 8 bases between. Germline values: CDR1 SQVTM, CDR2 ANQGSEA. This CDR3 contains 11 residues. Written as DNA, the CDR3 is TGCAGCGTTGTCGCTGCTTATGGCTACACCTTC. Protein sequence: CSVVAAYGYTF. Full variable domain (outside the CDR3, taken from reference TRBV29-1 and TRBJ1-2): SAVISQKPSRDICQRGTSLTIQCQVDSQVTMMFWYRQQPGQSLTLIATANQGSEATYESGFVIDKFPISRPNLTFSTLTVSNMSPEDSSIYLCSVVAAYGYTFGSGTRLTVV.

This clone was observed a few times. CDR3 in amino acids: CASIDRTGGTEAFF. As DNA, the CDR3 is TGTGCCAGCATTGACCGCACTGGGGGCACTGAAGCTTTCTTT. The chain links TRBV7-9 to TRBJ1-1; tentative D call: TRBD1 (5 bases). Germline V gene lookup returns CDR1 SEHNR and CDR2 FQNEAQ (reference sequence). This CDR3 has 14 residues. The V and J ends lost 7 bases and 4 bases respectively, with 16 bases between them.

The chain links TRBV11-3 to TRBJ2-3; 13 bases line up with TRBD2. The length of the CDR3 is 16 residues. J was trimmed by 2 bases and V by 4 bases; bases with no gene match: 3. Germline loops: CDR1 SGHNT, CDR2 YENEEA. The CDR3 DNA is TGTGCCAGCAGCTCGGGACTAGCGGGGCTCACAGATACGCAGTATTTT. Residues: CASSSGLAGLTDTQYF.

This sequence joins TRBV5-4 and TRBJ1-3, with a possible D match to TRBD1 (5 bases). There are 16 residues in the CDR3. Germline CDR1 reads SGHNT; CDR2 reads YYREEE (reference sequence). Trimming shortened V by 4 bases and J by 0 bases, and 14 bases separated the two germline ends. CDR3: CASSRPGATSGNTIYF. The CDR3 DNA follows: TGTGCCAGCAGCCGCCCCGGGGCAACCTCTGGAAACACCATATATTTT.

In its sample, this clone was seen a few times. The chain employs TRBV30 and TRBJ1-1; TRBD1 aligns across 7 bases. Germline-derived CDR1 and CDR2 are GTSNPN and SVGIG (reference sequence). The CDR3 is 11 residues long. V gave up 2 bases and J gave up 9 bases; unmatched junction bases: 3. The chain's CDR3 is CAWSTTGKAFF. CDR3 nucleotide sequence: TGTGCCTGGAGTACGACAGGGAAAGCTTTCTTT.

This rearrangement joins TRBV18 to TRBJ1-2, with D uncertain. Per the germline V gene, CDR1 is KGHSH and CDR2 is LQKENI. The CDR3 is 11 amino acids. V was cut by 3 bases and J by 6 bases, with 5 bases left in between. CDR3 region: CASSPVNGYTF. CDR3 nucleotides: TGTGCCAGCTCACCGGTGAATGGCTACACCTTC.

This clone is a singleton in its sample. The chain recombines TRBV19 with TRBJ2-3, with TRBD2 matching 8 bases. This CDR3 contains 16 residues. V lost 0 bases, J lost 1 base, and 3 bases stayed unmatched. Germline assignment: CDR1 LNHDA and CDR2 SQIVND (reference sequence). CDR3 sequence: CASSIERGLGTDTQYF. The CDR3 region has the DNA TGTGCCAGTAGTATAGAAAGGGGACTAGGCACAGATACGCAGTATTTT.

The chain couples TRBV5-5 to TRBJ1-4; D unclear. The CDR3 runs 18 residues. Germline lookup yields CDR1 SGHKS and CDR2 YYEKEE (reference sequence). The ends were cut back, 2 bases at V and 0 bases at J, with 17 bases in the middle. The CDR3 here is CASSFKAMGPATNEKLFF. CDR3 DNA: TGTGCCAGCAGCTTTAAGGCGATGGGTCCTGCAACTAATGAAAAACTGTTTTTT.

This chain uses TRBV7-2 with TRBJ1-3; maybe TRBD1 (6 bases). Per the germline V gene, CDR1 is SGHTA and CDR2 is FQGNSA. CDR3 length: 15 residues. Trimming pared 1 base from V and 3 bases from J, leaving 10 bases between. CDR3 in amino acids: CASSLVQGGGNTIYF. The CDR3 nucleotides are TGTGCCAGCAGCTTAGTACAGGGAGGTGGAAACACCATATATTTT. Drawing the rest from reference TRBV7-2 and TRBJ1-3, the complete variable domain is GAGVSQSPSNKVTEKGKDVELRCDPISGHTALYWYRQSLGQGLEFLIYFQGNSAPDKSGLPSDRFSAERTGGSVSTLTIQRTQQEDSAVYLCASSLVQGGGNTIYFGEGSWLTVV.

The chain carries TRBV28 and TRBJ1-5; a possible D gene is TRBD1 (5 bases). The V and J ends lost 7 bases and 2 bases respectively, with 21 bases between them. CDR1 is MDHEN and CDR2 is SYDVKM in the germline V gene. This CDR3 region has 17 residues. CDR3 sequence: CASNSGRGRLGNQPQHF. Here the CDR3 DNA reads TGTGCCAGCAACTCTGGGAGGGGCCGGCTAGGCAATCAGCCCCAGCATTTT.

On this clone itself: Other DNA sequences in this sample translate to the same CDR3. CDR3 sequence (DNA): TGCGCCAGCAGCTTGGTTGCGGGGCCTTACAATGAGCAGTTCTTC. Protein sequence: CASSLVAGPYNEQFF. This rearrangement joins TRBV5-1 to TRBJ2-1, with D maybe TRBD2 (6 bases). CDR1 SGHRS and CDR2 YFSETQ come from the germline V gene. This CDR3 is built from 15 residues. The ends were cut back, 0 bases at V and 4 bases at J, with 11 bases in the middle.

The chain combines TRBV28 with TRBJ1-5; D gene uncertain. The CDR3 is made up of 12 amino acids. Germline loops: CDR1 MDHEN, CDR2 SYDVKM. The V end was cut by 3 bases, the J end by 9 bases, with 9 bases between. CDR3 DNA: TGTGCCAGCAGTTTGGGTCCGACGCCCCAGCATTTT. It is translated as CASSLGPTPQHF. Filled out from reference TRBV28 and TRBJ1-5, the complete variable domain reads DVKVTQSSRYLVKRTGEKVFLECVQDMDHENMFWYRQDPGLGLRLIYFSYDVKMKEKGDIPEGYSVSREKKERFSLILESASTNQTSMYLCASSLGPTPQHFGDGTRLSIL.

This chain links TRBV5-1 with TRBJ1-2, with 8 bases that match TRBD1. J lost 8 bases, V lost 4 bases, and 10 bases had no gene match. The CDR3 length is 14 residues. Germline V gene lookup returns CDR1 SGHRS and CDR2 YFSETQ. CDR3 in amino acids: CASSPGQVWYGYTF. CDR3 coding DNA: TGCGCCAGCAGCCCGGGACAGGTTTGGTACGGCTACACCTTC.